Each of the 10 T cell receptor beta chains below was sequenced from the same sample in a study of CD8 T cells in ankylosing spondylitis. General observations from the study: Blood of patients with ankylosing spondylitis appeared to be characterized by a TCR beta motif of seven or eight highly homologous variants.

TCRdb reanalysed the 5' RACE reads using MiXCR and keeps one entry per CDR3 protein. The sample includes roughly 470,000 distinct CDR3 sequences, roughly a quarter of them seen just once. The antigens of these receptors remain unknown. Specimen: blood, either unsorted or a sorted T cell fraction (not recorded which). These receptors were taken from a male donor with ankylosing spondylitis.

The chain is built from TRBV19 and TRBJ2-1; D assignment may be TRBD1 or TRBD2 (5 bases each). The germline V gene has CDR1 LNHDA and CDR2 SQIVND (reference sequence). The V end was cut by 5 bases, the J end by 3 bases, with 17 bases between. CDR3 length: 16 amino acids. The CDR3 nucleotides are TGTGCCAGTAGTCCCCTTAGGGGAGTCGGCTACAATGAGCAGTTCTTC. As protein: CASSPLRGVGYNEQFF.

This clonotype was found a few times. This chain joins TRBV5-6 and TRBJ2-3, with 9 positions matching TRBD2. This CDR3 spans 12 amino acids. Losses at the gene ends were 4 bases for V and 10 bases for J; bases not matched to a gene: 4. Germline CDR1 SGHDT, CDR2 YYEEEE. The CDR3 bases are TGTGCCAGCAGCCACCGACTAGCGGCGCAGTATTTT. This sequence encodes CASSHRLAAQYF.

V usage is TRBV27 and J usage is TRBJ2-1; 7 nucleotides align to TRBD1. The germline CDR1 and CDR2 sequences are MNHEY and SMNVEV (reference sequence). The CDR3 runs to 14 residues. The ends lost 3 bases at V and 9 bases at J; junction bases unmatched: 8. The CDR3 region has the DNA TGTGCCAGCAGTTTGGTCAGGGGGAGAGGTGAGCAGTTCTTC. Translating gives CASSLVRGRGEQFF.

This clonotype was seen just once. The rearrangement uses TRBV25-1 and TRBJ1-2; D remains unclear. With 4 bases removed from V and 4 bases from J, the gap between germline ends came to 13 bases. The CDR3 runs 14 residues. Per germline, CDR1 MGHDK and CDR2 SYGVNS. CDR3 sequence (DNA): TGTGCCAGCAGTGGTCAGGTTGAGGTCTATGGCTACACCTTC. This gives the protein CASSGQVEVYGYTF.

This chain uses TRBV5-1 with TRBJ2-2; 9 nucleotides line up with TRBD1. Germline CDR1 reads SGHRS; CDR2 reads YFSETQ. The CDR3 consists of 16 residues. V dropped 2 bases and J dropped 4; count of bases not matched to a gene: 6. CDR3: CASSLSDRGITGELFF. The DNA for the CDR3 is TGCGCCAGCAGCTTATCTGACAGGGGGATCACCGGGGAGCTGTTTTTT.

This clonotype occurred a few times. V usage is TRBV20-1 and J usage is TRBJ2-3, with no clear D. Trimming shortened V by 4 bases and J by 0 bases, and 11 bases separated the two germline ends. CDR1 and CDR2 from the germline V gene are DFQATT and SNEGSKA (reference sequence). CDR3 length: 14 amino acids. CDR3 residues: CSAIGGPSTDTQYF. The CDR3 DNA follows: TGCAGTGCTATAGGTGGTCCTAGCACAGATACGCAGTATTTT.

There are a few counts of this clonotype. V usage is TRBV15 and J usage is TRBJ2-1; D may be TRBD2 (6 bases). The CDR3 is made up of 16 amino acids. The germline V and J ends were trimmed by 3 bases and 8 bases, with 20 bases remaining between them. Germline V gene data show CDR1 as LNHNV and CDR2 as YYDKDF (reference sequence). The DNA for the CDR3 is TGTGCCACCAGCAGGGAGGGGAATCGAGGGATAGATGAGCAGTTCTTC. This encodes CATSREGNRGIDEQFF.

This chain connects TRBV5-1 to TRBJ2-3; D is ambiguous. Germline CDR1 SGHRS, CDR2 YFSETQ. The CDR3 runs to 14 residues. V was clipped by 2 bases and J by 4 bases, with 11 bases between them. The CDR3 region has the DNA TGCGCCAGCAGCTTAGGTGTAATGGCAGATACGCAGTATTTT. Encoded protein: CASSLGVMADTQYF.

The chain is built from TRBV7-6 and TRBJ2-3, with 13 bases aligning to TRBD2. Germline V CDR1 and CDR2: SGHVS, FNYEAQ. The CDR3 length is 16 residues. The trim removed 5 bases at V and 4 bases at J, leaving 6 bases unmatched. The CDR3 coding sequence is TGTGCCAGCAGCGCCTCGACTAGCGGGAGGTCAGATACGCAGTATTTT. It is translated as CASSASTSGRSDTQYF.

The genes are TRBV15 and TRBJ2-7; weak D call: TRBD2 (5 bases). The CDR3 totals 13 residues. Germline values: CDR1 LNHNV, CDR2 YYDKDF (reference sequence). Trimming removed 8 bases at V and 0 bases at J, with 11 bases between. As DNA, the CDR3 is TGTGCCACCGGTACTCGGGGCTCCTACGAGCAGTACTTC. Protein product: CATGTRGSYEQYF.